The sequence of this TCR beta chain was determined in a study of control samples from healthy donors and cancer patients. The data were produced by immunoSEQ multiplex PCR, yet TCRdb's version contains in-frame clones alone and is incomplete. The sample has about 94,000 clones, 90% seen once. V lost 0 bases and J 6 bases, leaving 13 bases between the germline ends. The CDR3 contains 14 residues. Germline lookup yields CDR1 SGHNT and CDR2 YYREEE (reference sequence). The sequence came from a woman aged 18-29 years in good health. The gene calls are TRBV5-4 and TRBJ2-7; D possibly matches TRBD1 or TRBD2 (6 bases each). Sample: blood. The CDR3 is CASSLGGGPGEQYF. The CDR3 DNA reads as TGTGCCAGCAGCTTGGGAGGGGGGCCTGGCGAGCAGTACTTC.